Included here is one T cell receptor (beta chain) sequence, with context. Antigen unknown. Method: immunoSEQ multiplex PCR; TCRdb's copy keeps in-frame clones and lacks some. Found here are 100,000 to 150,000 clones, about 94% of them singletons; the top ten hold 1% to 1.5%. This sample is drawn from a study of cytomegalovirus exposure and HLA in healthy donors. Study-wide results and caveats: In vitro data verified a few CMV-associated chains as specific for CMV antigens.

This TCR came from a woman aged 18-35 years in good health and CMV-seronegative. Sequenced input: PBMCs.

The CDR3 DNA is TGTGCCAGCAGGACGACAGGGGGTAATGAAAAACTGTTTTTT. It yields the protein CASRTTGGNEKLFF. This sequence joins TRBV2 and TRBJ1-4; 9 nucleotides align to TRBD1. V shed 6 bases and J 4 bases; nucleotides not matched to a gene: 3. In germline, CDR1 is SNHLY, CDR2 FYNNEI. This CDR3 region has 14 residues.